Each of the 29 T cell receptor beta chains below was sequenced from the same sample in a study of cytotoxic CD8 clonotypes in ibrutinib-treated CLL. Here immunoSEQ multiplex PCR was the method, and the copy in TCRdb shows in-frame clones only, minus some. The sample includes some 92,000 clones, approximately 80% seen only once; the top ten take about 26%. The sequencing used PBMCs, collected after 24 months of ibrutinib treatment. These receptors were obtained from a human donor with chronic lymphocytic leukemia.

The V and J genes are TRBV18 and TRBJ1-4; D not certain. The CDR3 totals 16 residues. Trimming took off 3 bases at V and 0 bases at J, with 11 bases between the two ends. Germline V gene data show CDR1 as KGHSH and CDR2 as LQKENI. The CDR3 nucleotides are TGTGCCAGCTCACCGGACGGGTTTGCAACTAATGAAAAACTGTTTTTT. Translating it yields CASSPDGFATNEKLFF.

V usage is TRBV19 and J usage is TRBJ2-3; D is perhaps TRBD1 (6 bases). Deletions cut 5 bases from V and 2 bases from J, with 17 bases between. The CDR3 spans 16 residues. Germline V gene data show CDR1 as LNHDA and CDR2 as SQIVND (reference sequence). CDR3 nucleotides: TGTGCCAGTAGTTCCCGGGACACCCGGACCACAGATACGCAGTATTTT. Its translation: CASSSRDTRTTDTQYF.

In DNA form, the CDR3 reads TGTGCCAGCAGTATACTCACCACCTACGAGCAGTACTTC. As protein: CASSILTTYEQYF. The chain combines TRBV28 with TRBJ2-7, with D unresolved. The V end lost 5 bases, the J end lost 2 bases, and 10 bases lay between the germline ends. The CDR3 is 13 amino acids. Germline V gene data show CDR1 as MDHEN and CDR2 as SYDVKM.

V gene TRBV6-1 combines with J gene TRBJ1-1; TRBD1 matches at 9 bases. After removal of 8 bases from V and 3 bases from J, the junction contained 10 bases not matched to a gene. This CDR3 comprises 15 residues. Per the germline V gene, CDR1 is MNHNS and CDR2 is SASEGT. In DNA, the CDR3 is TGTGCCAGCCGTCCCGGGACAGGGTTGGACACTGAAGCTTTCTTT. Translating it yields CASRPGTGLDTEAFF.

J is TRBJ2-5 and V is TRBV7-6; 13 nucleotides agree with TRBD2. V was pared by 5 bases and J by 4 bases, with 7 bases of the junction left unmatched. This CDR3 comprises 16 residues. The V gene's germline CDR1 is SGHVS and CDR2 FNYEAQ. The CDR3 region has the DNA TGTGCCAGCAGCCTAACTAGCGGGAGGGGGATAGAGACCCAGTACTTC. This sequence encodes CASSLTSGRGIETQYF. Drawing the rest from reference TRBV7-6 and TRBJ2-5, the complete variable domain is GAGVSQSPRYKVTKRGQDVALRCDPISGHVSLYWYRQALGQGPEFLTYFNYEAQQDKSGLPNDRFSAERPEGSISTLTIQRTEQRDSAMYRCASSLTSGRGIETQYFGPGTRLLVL.

V is TRBV5-1 and J is TRBJ1-1; no reliable D call. Trimming pared 4 bases from V and 3 bases from J, leaving 10 bases between. This CDR3 spans 13 amino acids. CDR1 and CDR2 from the germline V gene are SGHRS and YFSETQ. This CDR3 is CASSLMGDTEAFF. The CDR3 DNA is TGCGCCAGCAGCCTAATGGGAGACACTGAAGCTTTCTTT.

The sample holds a few counts of this clone. The chain carries TRBV4-3 and TRBJ2-3; TRBD1 is a possible D gene (5 bases). V gave up 0 bases and J gave up 4 bases, with 11 bases separating them. Germline-derived CDR1 and CDR2 are LGHNA and YSLEER. The CDR3 consists of 15 residues. CDR3 in DNA: TGCGCCAGCAGCCAAGATCAACAGGTGGCAGATACGCAGTATTTT. This gives the protein CASSQDQQVADTQYF.

Worth noting for this clone: The junction shows a germline mismatch at one end, possibly a read error. This sequence joins TRBV7-9 and TRBJ2-1; D unresolved. The V gene's germline CDR1 is SEHNR and CDR2 FQNEAQ (reference sequence). The CDR3 is 13 residues long. CDR3 nucleotide sequence: TGTGCCAGCAGTCCCGACGCCTACAGTGAGCAGTTCTTC. Translated: CASSPDAYSEQFF.

This clone has a handful of counts. The chain recombines TRBV4-3 with TRBJ2-2; D may match TRBD1 or TRBD2 (5 bases each). Germline V gives CDR1 LGHNA, CDR2 YSLEER. The V end was cut by 3 bases, the J end by 4 bases, with 12 bases between. The CDR3 runs 15 residues. The CDR3 protein is CASSHLAGSTGELFF. In nucleotides, the CDR3 is TGCGCCAGCAGCCATCTCGCAGGGAGCACCGGGGAGCTGTTTTTT.

The chain employs TRBV9 and TRBJ2-7; 7 bases fit TRBD1. CDR1 is SGDLS and CDR2 is YYNGEE in the germline V gene. V was pared by 4 bases and J by 6 bases, with 10 bases of the junction left unmatched. The length of the CDR3 is 14 residues. The CDR3 is CASSFSRQGVEQYF. The CDR3 DNA sequence: TGTGCCAGCAGCTTCTCGCGACAGGGCGTCGAGCAGTACTTC. Together with reference TRBV9 and TRBJ2-7, the CDR3 gives the full variable domain: DSGVTQTPKHLITATGQRVTLRCSPRSGDLSVYWYQQSLDQGLQFLIQYYNGEERAKGNILERFSAQQFPDLHSELNLSSLELGDSALYFCASSFSRQGVEQYFGPGTRLTVT.

DNA for the CDR3: TGTGCCAGCAGTGAGGGGCGGGAGGCCCGCCGGGGGGGGGAGCAGTTCTTC. This encodes CASSEGREARRGGEQFF. The genes are TRBV2 and TRBJ2-1, with 8 bases aligning to TRBD2. After removal of 3 bases from V and 10 bases from J, the junction contained 17 bases not matched to a gene. CDR1 SNHLY and CDR2 FYNNEI come from the germline V gene. CDR3 length: 17 residues.

The rearrangement uses TRBV11-3 and TRBJ2-6; no reliable D call. Germline V gene data show CDR1 as SGHNT and CDR2 as YENEEA. CDR3 size: 14 residues. V was pared by 5 bases and J by 3 bases, with 8 bases between. Written as DNA, the CDR3 is TGTGCCAGCAGCCAGGCCGGTGGGGCCAACGTCCTGACTTTC. This translates into CASSQAGGANVLTF. Full variable domain (outside the CDR3, taken from reference TRBV11-3 and TRBJ2-6): EAGVVQSPRYKIIEKKQPVAFWCNPISGHNTLYWYLQNLGQGPELLIRYENEEAVDDSQLPKDRFSAERLKGVDSTLKIQPAELGDSAVYLCASSQAGGANVLTFGAGSRLTVL.

V usage is TRBV27 and J usage is TRBJ2-6; no clear D. Germline V gene lookup returns CDR1 MNHEY and CDR2 SMNVEV (reference sequence). V dropped 2 bases and J dropped 2 bases, with 1 base sitting between them. This CDR3 is built from 13 residues. CDR3 in DNA: TGTGCCAGCAGTTTAACTGGGGCCAACGTCCTGACTTTC. Its translation: CASSLTGANVLTF.

This clone was recorded a few times. The J gene is TRBJ1-5, the V gene TRBV10-1; 7 bases are shared with TRBD1. V gave up 3 bases and J gave up 1 base; unmatched junction bases: 12. Germline CDR1 WNHNN, CDR2 SYGVQD (reference sequence). The CDR3 runs to 18 residues. For the CDR3, the DNA is TGCGCCAGCAGTGATAGGGGACAGCCCCCCTTGAGCAATCAGCCCCAGCATTTT. It translates to CASSDRGQPPLSNQPQHF.

This chain connects TRBV4-1 to TRBJ2-7; 14 bases align to TRBD2. The CDR3 spans 17 residues. V was clipped by 1 base and J by 2 bases; unmatched bases: 4. Germline V CDR1 and CDR2: MGHRA, YSYEKL. Written as DNA, the CDR3 is TGCGCCAGCAGCCAAGGGACTAGCGGGAGGCCCACCTACGAGCAGTACTTC. Protein: CASSQGTSGRPTYEQYF.

J is TRBJ2-7 and V is TRBV27; D is ambiguous. V lost 4 bases to trimming and J lost 4 bases, with 5 bases between them. In germline, CDR1 is MNHEY, CDR2 SMNVEV (reference sequence). This CDR3 spans 11 amino acids. The CDR3 loop reads CASSSKYEQYF. The DNA of the CDR3 is TGTGCCAGCAGTTCTAAGTACGAGCAGTACTTC.

The chain joins TRBV9 to TRBJ2-7; no clear D gene. CDR1 and CDR2 (germline): SGDLS, YYNGEE. CDR3 length: 14 residues. Trimming took off 6 bases at V and 2 bases at J, with 15 bases between the two ends. CDR3 sequence: CASKIPFLTYEQYF. The CDR3 bases are TGTGCCAGCAAAATCCCCTTTTTAACCTACGAGCAGTACTTC. Looking up the rest from reference TRBV9 and TRBJ2-7 gives the full variable domain: DSGVTQTPKHLITATGQRVTLRCSPRSGDLSVYWYQQSLDQGLQFLIQYYNGEERAKGNILERFSAQQFPDLHSELNLSSLELGDSALYFCASKIPFLTYEQYFGPGTRLTVT.

The chain is built from TRBV21-1 and TRBJ2-3; TRBD2, the table's D call, lacks a check against the DNA. TRBV21-1 is a pseudogene segment. This CDR3 has 15 amino acids. CDR3 in DNA: TGTGCCAGCATGCCTAGCGGGAGGGGATCAGATACGCAGTATTTT. It yields the protein CASMPSGRGSDTQYF.

The chain recombines TRBV5-1 with TRBJ2-3, with D uncertain. CDR3 length equals 11 residues. Germline V gene lookup returns CDR1 SGHRS and CDR2 YFSETQ. Trimming took off 6 bases at V and 1 base at J, with 3 bases between the two ends. The DNA of the CDR3 is TGCGCCAGCATGGGCACAGATACGCAGTATTTT. This codes for CASMGTDTQYF.

The rearrangement uses TRBV28 and TRBJ1-2; the D is unclear. V was cut by 8 bases and J by 6 bases, with 19 bases left in between. The length of the CDR3 is 14 residues. The germline V gene encodes CDR1 MDHEN and CDR2 SYDVKM. The DNA of the CDR3 is TGTGCCAGCGGCTTACCCCAAACGGAGGATGGCTACACCTTC. Translated, it gives CASGLPQTEDGYTF.

This chain uses TRBV21-1 with TRBJ2-7. TRBV21-1 is annotated as a pseudogene. The CDR3 consists of 12 residues. CDR3 nucleotide sequence: TGTGCCAGCAGCAAAGTTTCCTACGAGCAGTACTTC. Translated, it gives CASSKVSYEQYF.

A single count supports this clone. The chain combines TRBV2 with TRBJ2-5; D assignment may be TRBD1 or TRBD2 (6 bases each). V was cut by 4 bases and J by 5 bases, with 17 bases left in between. Germline CDR1 SNHLY, CDR2 FYNNEI. The CDR3 contains 15 residues. The CDR3 reads CASSAFMGGGETQYF. The CDR3 DNA reads TGTGCCAGCAGTGCCTTCATGGGGGGCGGGGAGACCCAGTACTTC.

The chain links TRBV19 to TRBJ1-3, with 10 bases aligning to TRBD1. Trimming cost V 5 bases and J 4 bases; bases outside gene matches: 11. This CDR3 spans 17 amino acids. The V gene's germline CDR1 is LNHDA and CDR2 SQIVND (reference sequence). CDR3 amino acids: CASSPLRGTGVGNTIYF. The DNA for the CDR3 is TGTGCCAGTAGTCCTCTACGAGGGACAGGGGTAGGAAACACCATATATTTT. Looking up the rest from reference TRBV19 and TRBJ1-3 gives the full variable domain: DGGITQSPKYLFRKEGQNVTLSCEQNLNHDAMYWYRQDPGQGLRLIYYSQIVNDFQKGDIAEGYSVSREKKESFPLTVTSAQKNPTAFYLCASSPLRGTGVGNTIYFGEGSWLTVV.

This chain uses TRBV29-1 with TRBJ2-7; 7 bases align to TRBD2. Germline V gene data show CDR1 as SQVTM and CDR2 as ANQGSEA. This CDR3 has 13 amino acids. Trimming at V came to 8 bases and at J to 2 bases, leaving 9 bases not matched to a gene. This CDR3 is CSFRDYQTYEQYF. CDR3 nucleotides: TGCAGCTTCCGGGACTATCAAACCTACGAGCAGTACTTC.

This rearrangement joins TRBV5-8 to TRBJ2-7; D possibly corresponds to TRBD2 (7 bases). The CDR3 sequence is 15 residues long. V shed 2 bases and J shed 3 bases, with 15 bases lying between them. Germline CDR1 and CDR2: SGHTS and YDEGEE. The CDR3 region has the DNA TGTGCCAGCAGCTTTTCGGGGGGCCAAAACTACGAGCAGTACTTC. Its translation is CASSFSGGQNYEQYF.

The chain combines TRBV27 with TRBJ1-2; TRBD1 matches 8 bases. J was trimmed by 1 base and V by 5 bases; bases with no gene match: 9. This CDR3 has 16 amino acids. The germline V gene has CDR1 MNHEY and CDR2 SMNVEV (reference sequence). The CDR3 is CASSRTGLGINYGYTF. The DNA of the CDR3 is TGTGCCAGCAGTCGGACAGGGCTTGGGATTAACTATGGCTACACCTTC.

This clone was seen a handful of times. The V and J genes are TRBV27 and TRBJ2-1, with D possibly TRBD2 on 6 matching bases. V gave up 0 bases and J gave up 0 bases, with 12 bases separating them. The CDR3 has 17 amino acids. The germline V gene has CDR1 MNHEY and CDR2 SMNVEV (reference sequence). CDR3 sequence: CASSLSWGESSYNEQFF. CDR3 sequence (DNA): TGTGCCAGCAGTTTATCGTGGGGGGAAAGCTCCTACAATGAGCAGTTCTTC.

The chain couples TRBV16 to TRBJ2-2, with D maybe TRBD2 (5 bases). Germline lookup yields CDR1 KGHSY and CDR2 FQNENV. This CDR3 comprises 15 residues. Deletions cut 2 bases from V and 1 base from J, with 8 bases between. The CDR3 reads CASSQEAGNTGELFF. For the CDR3, the DNA is TGTGCCAGCAGCCAAGAGGCGGGGAACACCGGGGAGCTGTTTTTT.

This sequence joins TRBV4-3 and TRBJ2-7, with D perhaps TRBD2 (6 bases). V was shortened by 4 bases and J by 7 bases, with 17 bases between the two germline ends. Germline lookup yields CDR1 LGHNA and CDR2 YSLEER. This CDR3 contains 14 residues. The CDR3 DNA sequence: TGCGCCAGCAGCCCTGGGGCGGGCGGGGCGGAGCAGTACTTC. This translates into CASSPGAGGAEQYF.